A single sample is the source of the 22 T cell receptor beta chains below, sequenced in a study of shared clonotypes between healthy human individuals. The naive CD8 subset, CD45RO-negative cells positively selected for CCR7, excluded terminally differentiated effector memory CD45RA+ cells. Produced via immunoSEQ multiplex PCR; TCRdb's table is partial and in-frame only. Of about 590,000 clones listed, nearly 97% are singletons. Sequencing was performed on naive CD8+ T cells sorted from blood. These receptors were collected from a woman aged 25-40 years in good health.

The rearrangement links TRBV14 to TRBJ1-2, with D possibly matching TRBD1 (6 bases). Germline lookup yields CDR1 SGHDN and CDR2 FVKESK. Trimming stripped 3 bases from V and 0 bases from J, with 20 bases between. This CDR3 comprises 18 residues. The CDR3, as DNA: TGTGCCAGCAGCCATCATTCCTCGGGGGGCTCAGCTAACTATGGCTACACCTTC. Encoded protein: CASSHHSSGGSANYGYTF. Looking up the rest from reference TRBV14 and TRBJ1-2 gives the full variable domain: EAGVTQFPSHSVIEKGQTVTLRCDPISGHDNLYWYRRVMGKEIKFLLHFVKESKQDESGMPNNRFLAERTGGTYSTLKVQPAELEDSGVYFCASSHHSSGGSANYGYTFGSGTRLTVV.

The chain joins TRBV7-6 to TRBJ1-2; no clear D. Germline values: CDR1 SGHVS, CDR2 FNYEAQ. V was shortened by 0 bases and J by 8 bases, with 7 bases between the two germline ends. The CDR3 extends over 12 amino acids. CDR3 amino acids: CASSLAGSGYTF. CDR3 nucleotides: TGTGCCAGCAGCTTAGCCGGGTCCGGCTACACCTTC.

The V and J genes are TRBV29-1 and TRBJ2-1, with D perhaps matching TRBD2 (6 bases). Germline lookup yields CDR1 SQVTM and CDR2 ANQGSEA. CDR3 length: 13 amino acids. V was pared by 7 bases and J by 5 bases, with 15 bases between. The DNA for the CDR3 is TGCAGCGCAATAGCGGCTGAAAACAATGAGCAGTTCTTC. It is translated as CSAIAAENNEQFF.

The gene calls are TRBV28 and TRBJ2-1, with 8 bases that match TRBD2. Germline V CDR1 and CDR2: MDHEN, SYDVKM. Unmatched junction bases numbered 3, after V lost 2 bases and J lost 0 bases. The CDR3 covers 16 residues. The CDR3 reads CASSLAGGDSYNEQFF. The CDR3 DNA sequence: TGTGCCAGCAGTTTAGCGGGAGGTGACTCCTACAATGAGCAGTTCTTC.

This chain links TRBV5-1 with TRBJ2-1, with TRBD2 identical over 7 bases. The CDR3 is 17 amino acids. Germline assignment: CDR1 SGHRS and CDR2 YFSETQ. V lost 1 base, J lost 0 bases, and 7 bases stayed unmatched. The CDR3 bases are TGCGCCAGCAGCTTGTTAGTGGGAGGGTACTCCTACAATGAGCAGTTCTTC. This gives the protein CASSLLVGGYSYNEQFF.

V gene TRBV27 combines with J gene TRBJ1-1; no definite D call. With 0 bases removed from V and 1 base from J, the gap between germline ends came to 9 bases. CDR1 MNHEY and CDR2 SMNVEV come from the germline V gene (reference sequence). The CDR3 totals 15 residues. In nucleotides, the CDR3 is TGTGCCAGCAGTTTATCTCGGGGAGCGAACACTGAAGCTTTCTTT. Translating it yields CASSLSRGANTEAFF.

The chain uses TRBV5-6 and TRBJ1-1; possible D gene TRBD1, 6 bases. In germline, CDR1 is SGHDT, CDR2 YYEEEE. The CDR3 extends over 16 amino acids. V was pared by 4 bases and J by 1 base, with 17 bases between. The CDR3, as DNA: TGTGCCAGCAGCCCATTCCAGACAGGCAGGAACACTGAAGCTTTCTTT. Translated, it gives CASSPFQTGRNTEAFF.

The chain carries TRBV28 and TRBJ1-2; 8 bases fit TRBD1. CDR3 length: 18 amino acids. In germline, CDR1 is MDHEN, CDR2 SYDVKM. The trim removed 6 bases at V and 5 bases at J, leaving 20 bases unmatched. The CDR3 spells CASSPADRVGEVLYGYTF. DNA for the CDR3: TGTGCCAGCAGCCCGGCGGACAGGGTGGGGGAGGTGCTATATGGCTACACCTTC.

In this sample, this clone turned up once. The CDR3 protein is CASSVDGIVDTQYF. The CDR3 DNA reads TGTGCCAGCAGCGTAGATGGTATCGTAGATACGCAGTATTTT. The rearrangement joins TRBV9 to TRBJ2-3; no definite D call. Germline values: CDR1 SGDLS, CDR2 YYNGEE. Trimming took 0 bases from V and 5 from J, leaving 10 bases between them. The CDR3 is 14 amino acids. Looking up the rest from reference TRBV9 and TRBJ2-3 gives the full variable domain: DSGVTQTPKHLITATGQRVTLRCSPRSGDLSVYWYQQSLDQGLQFLIQYYNGEERAKGNILERFSAQQFPDLHSELNLSSLELGDSALYFCASSVDGIVDTQYFGPGTRLTVL.

Only one count was recorded for this clone. CDR3 sequence (DNA): TGTGCCAGCAGCCCGCCGTTGGTTGGCGGCGAGCAGTACTTC. Translated: CASSPPLVGGEQYF. The chain combines TRBV5-5 with TRBJ2-7; D uncertain. Germline V gene lookup returns CDR1 SGHKS and CDR2 YYEKEE (reference sequence). The CDR3 totals 14 residues. V was pared by 4 bases and J by 6 bases, with 17 bases between.

The chain joins TRBV5-1 to TRBJ2-6; perhaps D is TRBD1 or TRBD2 (6 bases each). Trimming stripped 4 bases from V and 1 base from J, with 30 bases between. CDR3 length: 22 amino acids. The germline V gene has CDR1 SGHRS and CDR2 YFSETQ. CDR3 residues: CASSPVSSTTQGGGSGANVLTF. The CDR3 region has the DNA TGCGCCAGCAGCCCTGTTTCGTCGACGACACAGGGTGGAGGGTCTGGGGCCAACGTCCTGACTTTC.

The gene calls are TRBV19 and TRBJ2-5; TRBD2 matches at 7 bases. V shed 4 bases, J shed 0 bases, and the junction held 8 bases outside the gene matches. The CDR3 contains 16 residues. Germline CDR1 is LNHDA and CDR2 is SQIVND (reference sequence). CDR3 nucleotides: TGTGCCAGTAGTAGTCTAGCGGTAGGGCACCAAGAGACCCAGTACTTC. Translated, it gives CASSSLAVGHQETQYF.

The rearrangement uses TRBV10-2 and TRBJ2-1, with D unresolved. The V end was cut by 0 bases, the J end by 10 bases, with 19 bases between. Per the germline V gene, CDR1 is WSHSY and CDR2 is SAAADI. The CDR3 is made up of 16 amino acids. CDR3 bases: TGCGCCAGCAGTGAGTCGACTGTAGTGTTCAACAGCGAGCAGTTCTTC. Translated, it gives CASSESTVVFNSEQFF.

This chain connects TRBV4-1 to TRBJ2-7; D uncertain. The CDR3 runs to 15 residues. CDR1 is MGHRA and CDR2 is YSYEKL in the germline V gene. V was clipped by 0 bases and J by 0 bases, with 9 bases between them. DNA for the CDR3: TGCGCCAGCAGCCAAGAACCGGAACTCTCCTACGAGCAGTACTTC. Its translation: CASSQEPELSYEQYF.

The chain employs TRBV11-2 and TRBJ2-1, with a tentative D call TRBD1 (5 bases). The CDR3 is made up of 14 amino acids. Per germline, CDR1 SGHAT and CDR2 FQNNGV. The V and J ends lost 1 base and 6 bases respectively, with 10 bases between them. CDR3 bases: TGTGCCAGCAGCTTAGTCCCAGGGTTCAATGAGCAGTTCTTC. Its protein product is CASSLVPGFNEQFF.

This clone was observed a single time. The chain carries TRBV28 and TRBJ1-1; no firm D call. This CDR3 region has 14 residues. The germline V gene encodes CDR1 MDHEN and CDR2 SYDVKM. V was clipped by 2 bases and J by 6 bases, with 13 bases between them. CDR3 nucleotides: TGTGCCAGCAGTTTAAAGCTAAACAGCGCTGAAGCTTTCTTT. Amino acids: CASSLKLNSAEAFF.

Here the CDR3 reads CATSIRGFNEKLFF. The CDR3, as DNA: TGTGCCACCAGCATACGGGGGTTTAATGAAAAACTGTTTTTT. This chain uses TRBV15 with TRBJ1-4; weak D call: TRBD1 (5 bases). V was trimmed by 4 bases and J by 4 bases, leaving 10 bases between them. Germline V gene data show CDR1 as LNHNV and CDR2 as YYDKDF (reference sequence). CDR3 length: 14 residues.

The chain combines TRBV2 with TRBJ2-1; the D is unclear. V was pared by 3 bases and J by 7 bases, with 7 bases between. The CDR3 is made up of 12 amino acids. CDR1 and CDR2 from the germline V gene are SNHLY and FYNNEI. In DNA form, the CDR3 reads TGTGCCAGCAGTGATTCGGCTAATGAGCAGTTCTTC. This sequence encodes CASSDSANEQFF.

In this sample, this clone turned up once. V is TRBV6-4 and J is TRBJ1-1; D is uncertain. The germline V gene encodes CDR1 MRHNA and CDR2 SNTAGT. The CDR3 has 12 amino acids. V dropped 0 bases and J dropped 10 bases, with 9 bases sitting between them. CDR3 DNA sequence: TGTGCCAGCAGTGACTCTGGGCATGGAGCTTTCTTT. As protein: CASSDSGHGAFF.

Only a few counts were recorded for this clone. The chain uses TRBV5-1 and TRBJ1-2; D call uncertain. The CDR3 length is 13 residues. The germline CDR1 and CDR2 sequences are SGHRS and YFSETQ. Trimming took 2 bases from V and 3 from J, leaving 8 bases between them. The CDR3 coding sequence is TGCGCCAGCAGCTTTTTAAGAGACTATGGCTACACCTTC. Residues: CASSFLRDYGYTF. Full variable domain (missing parts from reference TRBV5-1 and TRBJ1-2): KAGVTQTPRYLIKTRGQQVTLSCSPISGHRSVSWYQQTPGQGLQFLFEYFSETQRNKGNFPGRFSGRQFSNSRSEMNVSTLELGDSALYLCASSFLRDYGYTFGSGTRLTVV.

V is TRBV4-1 and J is TRBJ2-7; no firm D call. The V gene's germline CDR1 is MGHRA and CDR2 YSYEKL. V was cut by 1 base and J by 0 bases, with 7 bases left in between. This CDR3 has 14 residues. The CDR3: CASSQVQSSYEQYF. The DNA of the CDR3 is TGCGCCAGCAGCCAAGTGCAGAGCTCCTACGAGCAGTACTTC.

The chain recombines TRBV7-9 with TRBJ2-1; 7 bases align to TRBD2. The CDR3 has 17 amino acids. V trimming: 6 bases; J trimming: 0 bases; junction bases outside the gene matches: 11. From germline, CDR1 is SEHNR and CDR2 FQNEAQ (reference sequence). For the CDR3, the DNA is TGTGCCAGCAGTCGCGATCTTAGCGGGTACTCCTACAATGAGCAGTTCTTC. Amino acids: CASSRDLSGYSYNEQFF.